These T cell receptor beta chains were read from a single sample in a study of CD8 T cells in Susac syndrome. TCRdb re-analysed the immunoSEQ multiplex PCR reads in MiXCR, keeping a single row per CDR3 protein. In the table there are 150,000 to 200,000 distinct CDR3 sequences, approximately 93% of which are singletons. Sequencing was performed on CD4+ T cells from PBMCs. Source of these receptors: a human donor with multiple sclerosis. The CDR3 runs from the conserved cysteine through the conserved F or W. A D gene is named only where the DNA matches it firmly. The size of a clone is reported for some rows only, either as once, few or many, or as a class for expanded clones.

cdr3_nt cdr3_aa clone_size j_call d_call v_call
TGTGCCAGCAGTTCCGACCGGGGTTTCTATGGCTACACCTTC CASSSDRGFYGYTF once TRBJ1-2 . TRBV6-5
TGTGCCAGCAGTTACTCACTCGCTGGGGCCAACGTCCTGACTTTC CASSYSLAGANVLTF . TRBJ2-6 . TRBV6-5
TGCGCCAGCAGCCAAGACCGAGGACAGGGGAGCACTGAAGCTTTCTTT CASSQDRGQGSTEAFF once TRBJ1-1 TRBD1 TRBV4-3
TGTGCCAGCAAGAGACCAGGGGCTGGAGAAAAACTGTTTTTT CASKRPGAGEKLFF once TRBJ1-4 . TRBV7-6
TGCAGTGCGCACAGGGTGAGGCAGTATTTT CSAHRVRQYF . TRBJ2-3 . TRBV20-1
TGCAGTGCTAGAGAGGGCCGCCTTAACACCGGGGAGCTGTTTTTT CSAREGRLNTGELFF . TRBJ2-2 . TRBV20-1
TGTGCCAGCGGGTTTTTCACAGATACGCAGTATTTT CASGFFTDTQYF . TRBJ2-3 . TRBV2
TGTGCCAGCAGTTTCAATGCGGGTACTGAAGCTTTCTTT CASSFNAGTEAFF . TRBJ1-1 . TRBV12-3/TRBV12-4
TGTGCCAGCAGCTCCCGCAGGGACAGTAACACAGATACGCAGTATTTT CASSSRRDSNTDTQYF . TRBJ2-3 TRBD1 TRBV11-2
TGTGCCAGCAGGACAGGAGAGGCCTATGGCTACACCTTC CASRTGEAYGYTF . TRBJ1-2 . TRBV2
TGTGCCAGCATTTCTAGGGACGACGAGCAGTACTTC CASISRDDEQYF . TRBJ2-7 . TRBV28
TGCAGCGTTCAGCTAGGGGACAATGAGCAGTTCTTC CSVQLGDNEQFF . TRBJ2-1 . TRBV20-1
TGCGCCAGCAGCCACAGACAGGGTTTGGGGACCCAGTACTTC CASSHRQGLGTQYF . TRBJ2-5 TRBD1 TRBV4-3
TGTGCCAGCAGCTCCCTATACAATGAGCAGTTCTTC CASSSLYNEQFF . TRBJ2-1 . TRBV5-4
TGTGCCTGGAGCGCCCTCGATGAGACCCAGTACTTC CAWSALDETQYF . TRBJ2-5 . TRBV30
TGTGCCAGCAGCCAGTCCGTATCCTACGAGCAGTACTTC CASSQSVSYEQYF . TRBJ2-7 . TRBV4-2
TGTGCCAGCTCACCCATTGGGGGCACTGAAGCTTTCTTT CASSPIGGTEAFF once TRBJ1-1 . TRBV18
TGCGCCAGCAGCCAAGTCGGGGCAGGTCGTCTGACAGATACGCAGTATTTT CASSQVGAGRLTDTQYF . TRBJ2-3 . TRBV4-3
TGTGCCAGCAGTTTTATGGCCTATGGCTACACCTTC CASSFMAYGYTF . TRBJ1-2 . TRBV12-3/TRBV12-4
TGCGCCAGCAGTCACACCGGACAGGGTGATAGCACCGGGGAGCTGTTTTTT CASSHTGQGDSTGELFF . TRBJ2-2 TRBD1 TRBV23-1
TGTGCCAGCAGTGTCGACAGGGGAGGTGAAAAACTGTTTTTT CASSVDRGGEKLFF . TRBJ1-4 TRBD1 TRBV2
TGTGCCAGCAGCCTCCGGACAGGGGATTTTGACTATGGCTACACCTTC CASSLRTGDFDYGYTF . TRBJ1-2 TRBD1 TRBV5-4
TGTGCCAGCAGCAAACCAGGGGCTAACTATGGCTACACCTTC CASSKPGANYGYTF . TRBJ1-2 . TRBV9
TGCGCCAGCAGCCTATGGACAGGGGGCCTCGAGACCCAGTACTTC CASSLWTGGLETQYF . TRBJ2-5 TRBD1 TRBV4-1
TGTGCCACCGCCAGGGGTGGGAACACTGAAGCTTTCTTT CATARGGNTEAFF . TRBJ1-1 . TRBV19
TGTGCCAGCAGCCAAACAGTGAACACCGGGGAGCTGTTTTTT CASSQTVNTGELFF . TRBJ2-2 . TRBV2
TGCAGTGCTAGAGGGGTTAGCGGGGTCACCGGGGAGCTGTTTTTT CSARGVSGVTGELFF . TRBJ2-2 TRBD2 TRBV20-1
TGTGCCTGGAGCACGAGGGTGGGCGAGCTGTTTTTT CAWSTRVGELFF . TRBJ2-2 . TRBV30
TGTGCCAGCAGCCAGAACAGGGGGCAAGAGACCCAGTACTTC CASSQNRGQETQYF . TRBJ2-5 TRBD1 TRBV3-1
TGTGCCAGCAGCCGGACTAGCCGGGAGACCCAGTACTTC CASSRTSRETQYF . TRBJ2-5 TRBD2 TRBV3-1
TGCGCCAGCAGCCGTGGACTAGAGGGCATTCAGTACTTC CASSRGLEGIQYF . TRBJ2-4 TRBD2 TRBV5-1
TGTGCCAGCAGTTTTGTAGGGACACCGAGGGAGCAGTACTTC CASSFVGTPREQYF . TRBJ2-7 . TRBV12-3/TRBV12-4
TGTGCCTGGTCCACAGGGGGCCCGGAGACCCAGTACTTC CAWSTGGPETQYF . TRBJ2-5 TRBD1 TRBV30
TGTGCCAGTAGTACGTGGACAGGGGAACAGTACGAGCAGTACTTC CASSTWTGEQYEQYF . TRBJ2-7 TRBD1 TRBV19
TGTGCCACCAGCAGCCCCAGGGGATACGAGCAGTACTTC CATSSPRGYEQYF . TRBJ2-7 . TRBV15
TGTGCCTGCGGACAGGGGGCCCTCCAGACAGATACGCAGTATTTT CACGQGALQTDTQYF . TRBJ2-3 TRBD1 TRBV30
TGTGCCACAATTCAGCGGGGGGCCCAAGAGACCCAGTACTTC CATIQRGAQETQYF . TRBJ2-5 TRBD2 TRBV6-1
TGTGCCAGCTCACGTGGGTTGGAGGACTATGGCTACACCTTC CASSRGLEDYGYTF . TRBJ1-2 . TRBV18
TGTGCCAGCAGCACTAGTTACTCTGGGGCCAACGTCCTGACTTTC CASSTSYSGANVLTF . TRBJ2-6 . TRBV7-3
TGCAGCGTCTATATACAGGGGGCGATCAATGAGCAGTTCTTC CSVYIQGAINEQFF . TRBJ2-1 TRBD1 TRBV29-1
TGTGCCAGCAGCTTAGCAACCATGAATACGCAGTATTTT CASSLATMNTQYF . TRBJ2-3 . TRBV7-8
TGTGCCAGCAGCCCGGGACAGCTTTACAATGAGCAGTTCTTC CASSPGQLYNEQFF . TRBJ2-1 TRBD1 TRBV3-1
TGTGCCAGCAGCCAAACAGGGGCAAGTGTCTATGGCTACACCTTC CASSQTGASVYGYTF . TRBJ1-2 TRBD1 TRBV3-1
TGTGCCAGCAGCGTAGCTCTGGGTGCCTACGAGCAGTACTTC CASSVALGAYEQYF . TRBJ2-7 . TRBV9
TGTGCCAGCAGTGAACCCTTGACCTACCTTCCTGACGGGGAGCTGTTTTTT CASSEPLTYLPDGELFF . TRBJ2-2 . TRBV6-1
TGTGCCAGCAGCTCTTACTTAGCGGGAGGGGGCGATACGCAGTATTTT CASSSYLAGGGDTQYF . TRBJ2-3 TRBD2 TRBV7-2
TGTGCCAGCACCGACGGGGAAGGGCAAGGGAATTCACCCCTCCACTTT CASTDGEGQGNSPLHF . TRBJ1-6 . TRBV6-2/TRBV6-3
TGTGCCTGGAGTGTACTAGCCAACAGGGGCAACACTGAAGCTTTCTTT CAWSVLANRGNTEAFF . TRBJ1-1 TRBD1 TRBV30
TGTGCCAGCACCCAGGGGAGAGAGACCCAGTACTTC CASTQGRETQYF . TRBJ2-5 . TRBV12-3/TRBV12-4